A single TCR beta chain is shown here with its context. Germline CDR1 reads MGHDK; CDR2 reads SYGVNS. The CDR3 spans 14 residues. V was clipped by 4 bases and J by 6 bases, with 13 bases between them. The data are from a study of T cell changes during pregnancy in multiple sclerosis. Clones were read by immunoSEQ multiplex PCR, and TCRdb kept only the in-frame ones, dropping some. The sample holds 57,000 or so clones; 90% are singletons and the top ten take 5.5% to 7%. The source was peripheral blood, collected in the third trimester of pregnancy. This receptor was obtained from a female donor in good health, enrolled as a control in a pregnancy study. V and J are TRBV25-1 and TRBJ2-1; D gene uncertain. The CDR3 spells CASSGDSPANEQFF. The CDR3 nucleotides read TGTGCCAGCAGTGGAGACTCACCGGCCAATGAGCAGTTCTTC. The complete variable domain, with remaining parts taken from reference TRBV25-1 and TRBJ2-1, reads EADIYQTPRYLVIGTGKKITLECSQTMGHDKMYWYQQDPGMELHLIHYSYGVNSTEKGDLSSESTVSRIRTEHFPLTLESARPSHTSQYLCASSGDSPANEQFFGPGTRLTVL.